Below are 20 T cell receptor beta chains sequenced from a single sample in a study of cytomegalovirus exposure and HLA in healthy donors. It was with 60 Vbeta and 13 Jbeta primers that the PCR ran. Using immunoSEQ multiplex PCR, the repertoire was profiled, and TCRdb retains in-frame clones only, with some absent. In total, the table holds about 200,000 clones. Sequenced: PBMCs. The source is a girl aged 2-10 years in good health and CMV-seropositive.

About this clone itself: This sample also contains other DNA sequences that code for the same CDR3. The chain combines TRBV5-8 with TRBJ1-4; tentative D call: TRBD1 (6 bases). There are 13 residues in the CDR3. From germline, CDR1 is SGHTS and CDR2 YDEGEE. The ends were cut back, 0 bases at V and 10 bases at J, with 10 bases in the middle. CDR3 nucleotide sequence: TGTGCCAGCAGCTTGGTGATGACAGGAAAACTGTTTTTT. Translated: CASSLVMTGKLFF.

The chain is built from TRBV6-5 and TRBJ1-2; 7 positions agree with TRBD1. J was trimmed by 4 bases and V by 0 bases; bases with no gene match: 5. Germline values: CDR1 MNHEY, CDR2 SVGAGI. The CDR3 length is 15 residues. The CDR3, as DNA: TGTGCCAGCAGTTACTCGGCAGGGGGAGGCTATGGCTACACCTTC. As protein: CASSYSAGGGYGYTF.

The chain links TRBV2 to TRBJ2-5, with TRBD1 matching over 7 bases. The J call may be wrong; the DNA end is better matched by TRBJ2-7. This CDR3 region has 12 residues. Germline CDR1 reads SNHLY; CDR2 reads FYNNEI. CDR3 sequence: CADRALMYEQYF. CDR3 sequence (DNA): TGTGCCGACAGGGCCCTTATGTACGAGCAGTACTTC.

V usage is TRBV4-1 and J usage is TRBJ2-7; no firm D call. Germline assignment: CDR1 MGHRA and CDR2 YSYEKL. There are 16 residues in the CDR3. Trimming stripped 3 bases from V and 0 bases from J, with 15 bases between. As DNA, the CDR3 is TGCGCCAGCAGCCAGATAGACGAAGCTAGCTCCTACGAGCAGTACTTC. Protein sequence: CASSQIDEASSYEQYF.

The chain has TRBV11-1 and TRBJ2-3, with a possible D match to TRBD2 (5 bases). From germline, CDR1 is SGHAT and CDR2 FQDESV (reference sequence). This CDR3 comprises 17 residues. Trimming removed 1 base from V and 6 bases from J, with 20 bases in between. The CDR3 reads CASSLEPSSFLRDTQYF. The CDR3 bases are TGTGCCAGCAGCTTAGAACCTAGCTCCTTCCTGAGGGATACGCAGTATTTT. Combining the CDR3 with reference TRBV11-1 and TRBJ2-3 gives the whole variable domain EAEVAQSPRYKITEKSQAVAFWCDPISGHATLYWYRQILGQGPELLVQFQDESVVDDSQLPKDRFSAERLKGVDSTLKIQPAELGDSAMYLCASSLEPSSFLRDTQYFGPGTRLTVL.

The genes are TRBV4-1 and TRBJ2-2; no clear D. The germline V gene encodes CDR1 MGHRA and CDR2 YSYEKL. V lost 1 base, J lost 2 bases, and 5 bases lay in between. The CDR3 is 14 residues long. The CDR3 region is CASSQVSNTGELFF. CDR3 DNA: TGCGCCAGCAGCCAAGTCAGTAACACCGGGGAGCTGTTTTTT.

This chain links TRBV4-2 with TRBJ1-3; TRBD1 is a possible D gene (5 bases). This CDR3 has 17 amino acids. CDR1 is LGHNA and CDR2 is YNFKEQ in the germline V gene. The V end lost 0 bases, the J end lost 0 bases, and 12 bases lay between the germline ends. CDR3 amino acids: CASSQERGHYSGNTIYF. In DNA form, the CDR3 reads TGTGCCAGCAGCCAAGAGCGGGGCCACTACTCTGGAAACACCATATATTTT.

The V gene is TRBV19, the J gene TRBJ2-2, with D perhaps TRBD1 (6 bases). The germline gives CDR1 LNHDA, CDR2 SQIVND (reference sequence). The CDR3 runs 16 residues. V lost 6 bases and J lost 2, with 16 bases in between. In DNA form, the CDR3 reads TGTGCCAGTAGCCTCGTGTGGGGGCGAAACACCGGGGAGCTGTTTTTT. Its translation: CASSLVWGRNTGELFF.

The rearrangement joins TRBV28 to TRBJ1-1; possibly TRBD1 for D (5 bases). This CDR3 is 13 amino acids long. V lost 3 bases, J lost 8 bases, and 13 bases lay in between. The V gene's germline CDR1 is MDHEN and CDR2 SYDVKM. The CDR3 nucleotides are TGTGCCAGCAGTTTGGTTGGGGCTTCCGAAGCTTTCTTT. Its translation is CASSLVGASEAFF.

In nucleotides, the CDR3 is TGTGCCAGCAGTTACATCACAGGGAACACTGAAGCTTTCTTT. This encodes CASSYITGNTEAFF. This chain uses TRBV6-5 with TRBJ1-1; TRBD1 is a possible D gene (5 bases). The germline V gene has CDR1 MNHEY and CDR2 SVGAGI. This CDR3 is built from 14 residues. Deletions cut 2 bases from V and 1 base from J, with 8 bases between.

The rearrangement links TRBV19 to TRBJ1-4, with D possibly being TRBD1 (6 bases). The CDR3 runs to 13 residues. CDR1 is LNHDA and CDR2 is SQIVND in the germline V gene (reference sequence). Trimming stripped 8 bases from V and 4 bases from J, with 11 bases between. The CDR3 here is CASPDRLNEKLFF. The CDR3, as DNA: TGTGCCAGTCCCGACAGGCTTAATGAAAAACTGTTTTTT.

The chain joins TRBV11-3 to TRBJ2-5, with 11 bases that match TRBD2. V gave up 4 bases and J gave up 3 bases; unmatched junction bases: 7. CDR3 length equals 16 residues. From germline, CDR1 is SGHNT and CDR2 YENEEA. CDR3 sequence reads: CASSSYSGRGKETQYF. The CDR3 nucleotides read TGTGCCAGCAGCTCCTATAGCGGGAGGGGGAAAGAGACCCAGTACTTC.

The CDR3 sequence is CASSLRPGRDSYNEQFF. CDR3 DNA sequence: TGCGCCAGCAGCTTAAGGCCGGGGCGGGACTCCTACAATGAGCAGTTCTTC. The gene calls are TRBV5-1 and TRBJ2-1, with D maybe TRBD2 (6 bases). This CDR3 comprises 17 residues. Trimming removed 2 bases at V and 0 bases at J, with 15 bases between. Germline CDR1 is SGHRS and CDR2 is YFSETQ.

The chain couples TRBV7-8 to TRBJ2-1, with TRBD2 matching over 15 bases. The CDR3 contains 16 residues. V lost 1 base, J lost 9 bases, and 4 bases stayed unmatched. Germline V gene data show CDR1 as SGHVS and CDR2 as FQNEAQ. The CDR3 is CASSLGGLAGGSEQFF. Here the CDR3 DNA reads TGTGCCAGCAGCTTAGGGGGACTAGCGGGAGGAAGTGAGCAGTTCTTC.

The chain links TRBV5-1 to TRBJ2-7; weak D call: TRBD1 (6 bases). V lost 2 bases and J lost 5, with 8 bases in between. The CDR3 consists of 12 residues. Germline V lookup: CDR1 SGHRS, CDR2 YFSETQ. CDR3 DNA sequence: TGCGCCAGCAGCTTAAAGGGGGACGAGCAGTACTTC. Residues: CASSLKGDEQYF.

The chain couples TRBV4-1 to TRBJ2-7, with TRBD1 identical over 9 bases. The CDR3 totals 17 residues. Germline trimming cut 4 bases from V and 2 bases from J; bases unmatched to any gene: 12. Germline V lookup: CDR1 MGHRA, CDR2 YSYEKL. The CDR3 protein is CASSPLGTGILPYEQYF. The CDR3 region has the DNA TGCGCCAGCAGCCCACTAGGGACAGGGATCCTTCCCTACGAGCAGTACTTC.

V and J are TRBV29-1 and TRBJ2-2; a possible D gene is TRBD1 (6 bases). Trimming stripped 4 bases from V and 2 bases from J, with 11 bases between. Germline V gene sequence: CDR1 SQVTM, CDR2 ANQGSEA. The CDR3 spans 14 residues. The DNA for the CDR3 is TGCAGCGTTGGGACAGCTACAAACACCGGGGAGCTGTTTTTT. It codes for CSVGTATNTGELFF.

Regarding this clone: One junction end does not reproduce the germline sequence, and a read error may be involved. The chain is built from TRBV2 and TRBJ1-2; 12 bases are shared with TRBD1. The CDR3 loop spans 13 amino acids. Germline CDR1 is SNHLY and CDR2 is FYNNEI. In DNA, the CDR3 is TGTGCCAGCAGTGTCCGGGACAGGGGGCGATACGGCTTC. This gives the protein CASSVRDRGRYGF.

The chain links TRBV6-6 to TRBJ1-2, with D perhaps matching TRBD1 (6 bases). Trimming stripped 6 bases from V and 6 bases from J, with 17 bases between. Germline-derived CDR1 and CDR2 are MNHNY and SVGAGI (reference sequence). The CDR3 is 14 residues long. Here the CDR3 DNA reads TGTGCCAGCAGCCCGTTAGGGGGGGGCGATGGCTACACCTTC. Protein sequence: CASSPLGGGDGYTF.

The J gene is TRBJ2-7, the V gene TRBV2; 13 positions agree with TRBD2. Trimming took 7 bases from V and 6 from J; bases not matched to a gene: 6. CDR3 length equals 14 residues. Germline V gene data show CDR1 as SNHLY and CDR2 as FYNNEI. CDR3 DNA sequence: TGTGCCAGCATACAACTAGCGGGAGGGCCCGAGCAGTACTTC. This gives the protein CASIQLAGGPEQYF. Complete variable domain (other parts from reference TRBV2 and TRBJ2-7): EPEVTQTPSHQVTQMGQEVILRCVPISNHLYFYWYRQILGQKVEFLVSFYNNEISEKSEIFDDQFSVERPDGSNFTLKIRSTKLEDSAMYFCASIQLAGGPEQYFGPGTRLTVT.